The 27 T cell receptor beta chains below come from one sample, sequenced in a study of T cells in localized non-small cell lung cancer. Using immunoSEQ multiplex PCR, the repertoire was profiled, and TCRdb retains in-frame clones only, with some absent. Of about 26,000 clones listed, more than 85% were seen once; the top ten hold around 4%. The material sequenced was peripheral blood, taken before any cancer treatment. The receptors come from an older female donor with stage II squamous cell lung carcinoma.

The chain carries TRBV5-1 and TRBJ1-2; unclear D gene. This CDR3 region has 15 residues. The V gene's germline CDR1 is SGHRS and CDR2 YFSETQ. The V end lost 0 bases, the J end lost 8 bases, and 17 bases lay between the germline ends. The CDR3 here is CASSLEGFGYRGYTF. The DNA for the CDR3 is TGCGCCAGCAGCTTGGAAGGCTTCGGTTACCGCGGCTACACCTTC.

V and J are TRBV4-3 and TRBJ1-1; no clear D gene. The CDR3 totals 14 residues. The germline V gene has CDR1 LGHNA and CDR2 YSLEER. Trimming removed 0 bases at V and 4 bases at J, with 9 bases between. The CDR3 DNA reads as TGCGCCAGCAGCCAAGATCTCCGGGGCACTGAAGCTTTCTTT. This sequence encodes CASSQDLRGTEAFF.

This rearrangement joins TRBV19 to TRBJ2-5; D remains unclear. V was clipped by 5 bases and J by 2 bases, with 6 bases between them. Germline V gene data show CDR1 as LNHDA and CDR2 as SQIVND (reference sequence). This CDR3 region has 12 residues. This chain's CDR3 is CASSVGQETQYF. In DNA, the CDR3 is TGTGCCAGTAGTGTGGGGCAAGAGACCCAGTACTTC.

This chain links TRBV5-1 with TRBJ2-1; no definite D call. Deletions cut 2 bases from V and 2 bases from J, with 8 bases between. Germline CDR1 SGHRS, CDR2 YFSETQ. The CDR3 consists of 14 residues. CDR3 nucleotide sequence: TGCGCCAGCAGCTTAGCAGTGACCTACAATGAGCAGTTCTTC. Translation gives CASSLAVTYNEQFF.

This sequence joins TRBV25-1 and TRBJ2-3; 7 nucleotides match TRBD1. CDR3 length: 15 amino acids. The germline gives CDR1 MGHDK, CDR2 SYGVNS. V lost 2 bases and J lost 2; bases outside the gene matches: 4. The CDR3 DNA follows: TGTGCCAGCAGTGAAAGGGGGCGCAACACAGATACGCAGTATTTT. Translating it yields CASSERGRNTDTQYF.

The chain has TRBV30 and TRBJ2-3; 9 nucleotides line up with TRBD1. Germline V gene data show CDR1 as GTSNPN and CDR2 as SVGIG (reference sequence). There are 11 residues in the CDR3. J gave up 6 bases and V 5 bases, and 0 bases lay outside the gene matches. CDR3 region: CAWGQGDTQYF. Written as DNA, the CDR3 is TGTGCCTGGGGACAGGGGGATACGCAGTATTTT.

The rearrangement joins TRBV10-3 to TRBJ2-2, with a tentative D call TRBD1 (6 bases). Germline lookup yields CDR1 ENHRY and CDR2 SYGVKD. There are 15 residues in the CDR3. The V end lost 10 bases, the J end lost 2 bases, and 17 bases lay between the germline ends. The CDR3 nucleotides read TGTGCCACCAGGGGCGGGCAGGGAAACACCGGGGAGCTGTTTTTT. As protein: CATRGGQGNTGELFF.

This chain uses TRBV11-2 with TRBJ2-1; perhaps TRBD1 as D (5 bases). CDR3 length: 14 amino acids. V dropped 3 bases and J dropped 3 bases, with 9 bases sitting between them. In germline, CDR1 is SGHAT, CDR2 FQNNGV. The DNA of the CDR3 is TGTGCCAGCAGCTTTAGGGGCAGCTACAATGAGCAGTTCTTC. Its translation is CASSFRGSYNEQFF. The full variable domain, completed using reference TRBV11-2 and TRBJ2-1, is EAGVAQSPRYKIIEKRQSVAFWCNPISGHATLYWYQQILGQGPKLLIQFQNNGVVDDSQLPKDRFSAERLKGVDSTLKIQPAKLEDSAVYLCASSFRGSYNEQFFGPGTRLTVL.

V is TRBV5-1 and J is TRBJ2-3; D possibly corresponds to TRBD2 (6 bases). The CDR3 covers 15 residues. Trimming pared 0 bases from V and 0 bases from J, leaving 8 bases between. The germline CDR1 and CDR2 sequences are SGHRS and YFSETQ. The CDR3 coding sequence is TGCGCCAGCAGCTTGGTCGGGACTAGCACAGATACGCAGTATTTT. Protein: CASSLVGTSTDTQYF.

The DNA for the CDR3 is TGTGCCAGCAGCTTCGCTCAGGGCAATCAGCCCCAGCATTTT. Amino acids: CASSFAQGNQPQHF. The rearrangement joins TRBV5-6 to TRBJ1-5; D is unclear. Germline V gene lookup returns CDR1 SGHDT and CDR2 YYEEEE. V was shortened by 2 bases and J by 2 bases, with 8 bases between the two germline ends. The CDR3 totals 14 residues.

V gene TRBV18 combines with J gene TRBJ1-3, with D unclear. Germline V lookup: CDR1 KGHSH, CDR2 LQKENI. The CDR3 covers 13 residues. V was clipped by 3 bases and J by 1 base, with 4 bases between them. CDR3: CASSPGSGNTIYF. CDR3 nucleotide sequence: TGTGCCAGCTCACCGGGTTCTGGAAACACCATATATTTT.

The J gene is TRBJ1-6, the V gene TRBV6-6; D not certain. The CDR3 sequence is 14 residues long. The V gene lost 3 bases and the J gene lost 7 bases, with 10 bases spanning the gap. CDR1 and CDR2 (germline): MNHNY, SVGAGI (reference sequence). CDR3 in amino acids: CASSYGQNNSPLHF. The CDR3 DNA follows: TGTGCCAGCAGTTATGGGCAGAACAATTCACCCCTCCACTTT.

The rearrangement links TRBV21-1 to TRBJ1-5; no check of the table's D call, TRBD1, against the DNA was made. TRBV21-1 is a documented pseudogene. CDR3 length: 18 residues. CDR3 protein: CASTRTGRQRYSNQPQHF. The CDR3 DNA reads TGTGCCAGCACCCGGACAGGGAGACAGAGGTATAGCAATCAGCCCCAGCATTTT.

The rearrangement joins TRBV29-1 to TRBJ1-5; D remains unclear. The CDR3 spans 12 residues. V shed 4 bases and J shed 2 bases, with 6 bases lying between them. Germline assignment: CDR1 SQVTM and CDR2 ANQGSEA. The CDR3 here is CSVGGGNQPQHF. DNA for the CDR3: TGCAGCGTTGGAGGTGGCAATCAGCCCCAGCATTTT.

The chain carries TRBV27 and TRBJ1-2, with a tentative D call TRBD1 (5 bases). There are 15 residues in the CDR3. Germline CDR1 is MNHEY and CDR2 is SMNVEV (reference sequence). The V end was cut by 0 bases, the J end by 7 bases, with 15 bases between. The CDR3 is CASSLSSAGLRGYTF. For the CDR3, the DNA is TGTGCCAGCAGTTTATCTTCGGCAGGGCTGCGTGGCTACACCTTC.

The chain joins TRBV7-9 to TRBJ2-1, with 7 bases lining up with TRBD2. CDR3 length: 13 residues. CDR1 SEHNR and CDR2 FQNEAQ come from the germline V gene (reference sequence). J was trimmed by 5 bases and V by 11 bases; bases with no gene match: 9. The DNA for the CDR3 is TGTGCCCGGGCGGGAGTGGGGGACAATGAGCAGTTCTTC. Translated, it gives CARAGVGDNEQFF.

To note about this clone: At one end the junction does not follow the germline gene, possibly because of a read error. J is TRBJ2-1 and V is TRBV7-7; 8 nucleotides line up with TRBD2. Germline CDR1 SSHAT, CDR2 FNYEAQ (reference sequence). CDR3 length equals 15 residues. CDR3 coding DNA: TGTGCTAGCAGCTTACGTCCGGGGGGGTGGAATGAGCAGTTCTTC. This translates into CASSLRPGGWNEQFF.

DNA for the CDR3: TGTGCCAGCAGCGCTGCTAGCGTCCCAGATACGCAGTATTTT. Translated: CASSAASVPDTQYF. The rearrangement links TRBV5-6 to TRBJ2-3; D possibly corresponds to TRBD2 (6 bases). Trimming cost V 4 bases and J 4 bases, with 13 bases left between them. Germline loops: CDR1 SGHDT, CDR2 YYEEEE. There are 14 residues in the CDR3.

The chain combines TRBV5-6 with TRBJ1-1; 8 nucleotides agree with TRBD1. With 3 bases clipped from V and 5 bases from J, the junction kept 3 bases outside the gene matches. The CDR3 length is 13 residues. CDR1 is SGHDT, CDR2 YYEEEE, per germline. DNA for the CDR3: TGTGCCAGCAGCTACGACAGGGGAACTGAAGCTTTCTTT. The encoded protein is CASSYDRGTEAFF.

The V call is TRBV5-1, the J call TRBJ2-5, with TRBD2 as a possible D gene (6 bases). The V gene lost 1 base and the J gene lost 0 bases, with 13 bases spanning the gap. The CDR3 sequence is 16 residues long. The germline V gene has CDR1 SGHRS and CDR2 YFSETQ. CDR3 DNA: TGCGCCAGCAGCTTGAAAGGCTTAGCGGACCAAGAGACCCAGTACTTC. Its protein is CASSLKGLADQETQYF.

This chain joins TRBV7-9 and TRBJ1-2; D is unresolved. V was shortened by 1 base and J by 7 bases, with 4 bases between the two germline ends. The germline gives CDR1 SEHNR, CDR2 FQNEAQ (reference sequence). CDR3 length: 11 residues. The chain's CDR3 is CASSLGIGYTF. DNA of the CDR3: TGTGCCAGCAGCTTAGGCATTGGCTACACCTTC. Full variable domain (rest looked up from reference TRBV7-9 and TRBJ1-2): DTGVSQNPRHKITKRGQNVTFRCDPISEHNRLYWYRQTLGQGPEFLTYFQNEAQLEKSRLLSDRFSAERPKGSFSTLEIQRTEQGDSAMYLCASSLGIGYTFGSGTRLTVV.

The V call is TRBV2, the J call TRBJ2-4; D might be TRBD1 or TRBD2, each matching 5 bases. The CDR3 consists of 10 residues. Trimming stripped 9 bases from V and 6 bases from J, with 6 bases between. Germline lookup yields CDR1 SNHLY and CDR2 FYNNEI. The CDR3 DNA is TGTGCCAGTGGGGGAAACATTCAGTACTTC. The encoded protein is CASGGNIQYF.

This clone was seen only once. The chain combines TRBV25-1 with TRBJ1-2; 9 nucleotides agree with TRBD1. The CDR3 has 15 residues. Germline V gene sequence: CDR1 MGHDK, CDR2 SYGVNS. Germline trimming cut 1 base from V and 4 bases from J; bases unmatched to any gene: 4. CDR3 DNA sequence: TGTGCCAGCAGTGAATCCGGGACAGGGCTCTATGGCTACACCTTC. Translation: CASSESGTGLYGYTF.

The chain combines TRBV6-5 with TRBJ2-1, with D tentatively TRBD1 (6 bases). The V end lost 7 bases, the J end lost 16 bases, and 20 bases lay between the germline ends. This CDR3 spans 12 amino acids. In germline, CDR1 is MNHEY, CDR2 SVGAGI. CDR3 bases: TGTGCCAGCATTCCACCGGTGGGACACCAATTCTTC. Translating it yields CASIPPVGHQFF.

The chain joins TRBV2 to TRBJ1-2, with D possibly TRBD1 on 6 matching bases. Trimming removed 3 bases from V and 7 bases from J, with 12 bases in between. This CDR3 contains 13 residues. Per germline, CDR1 SNHLY and CDR2 FYNNEI. CDR3 nucleotide sequence: TGTGCCAGCAGTGACAGGGGAGTTGGTGGCTACACCTTC. Protein sequence: CASSDRGVGGYTF.

CDR3 in DNA: TGTGCCAGTAGGGCCGGGACTAGCGGGGAGGACTACGAGCAGTACTTC. Protein: CASRAGTSGEDYEQYF. The chain recombines TRBV19 with TRBJ2-7; 13 nucleotides align to TRBD2. The CDR3 has 16 amino acids. The V and J ends lost 6 bases and 3 bases, in that order; junction bases with no gene match: 8. Looked up from germline, CDR1 is LNHDA and CDR2 is SQIVND (reference sequence).

The chain combines TRBV19 with TRBJ2-3; no clear D gene. V was clipped by 3 bases and J by 4 bases, with 8 bases between them. Germline CDR1 reads LNHDA; CDR2 reads SQIVND (reference sequence). The CDR3 runs 13 residues. CDR3 protein: CASSMGTADTQYF. CDR3 DNA sequence: TGTGCCAGTAGTATGGGAACGGCAGATACGCAGTATTTT.